The clone carrying this T cell receptor beta chain turned up a few times. Trimming pared 3 bases from V and 4 bases from J, leaving 2 bases between. The CDR3 extends over 11 amino acids. Per the germline V gene, CDR1 is KGHSH and CDR2 is LQKENI. The sample originates from a study of PD-1 blockade in mismatch repair-deficient tumors. The protocol was immunoSEQ multiplex PCR, while the TCRdb copy is restricted to in-frame clones and leaves out a portion. The sample consists of some 110,000 clones, around 80% of them appearing once. The V call is TRBV18, the J call TRBJ2-3; D unclear. The TCR originated in an adult with mismatch repair-deficient cancer. The source material was peripheral blood, sampled about 60 weeks after starting pembrolizumab. The CDR3 coding sequence is TGTGCCAGCTCACCGGCAGATACGCAGTATTTT. As protein: CASSPADTQYF.